Following are 7 T cell receptor beta chains from one sample sequenced in a study of T cell changes during pregnancy in multiple sclerosis. Method: immunoSEQ multiplex PCR; TCRdb's copy keeps in-frame clones and lacks some. The data show under 85,000 clones, with 90% to 95% seen just once and around 0.45% held by the top ten. The source material was CD4+ T cells from peripheral blood mononuclear cells, sampled in the second trimester of pregnancy. Source of these receptors: a female donor with multiple sclerosis, enrolled in a pregnancy study.

This chain joins TRBV7-2 and TRBJ2-2; TRBD2 is a possible D gene (6 bases). The germline V gene has CDR1 SGHTA and CDR2 FQGNSA. With 5 bases removed from V and 7 bases from J, the gap between germline ends came to 14 bases. The CDR3 sequence is 14 residues long. CDR3 amino acids: CASSRGSLGGELFF. Here the CDR3 DNA reads TGTGCCAGCAGCCGGGGGTCCTTAGGCGGGGAGCTGTTTTTT.

V is TRBV2 and J is TRBJ2-2; D is perhaps TRBD1 (6 bases). The CDR3 has 14 residues. CDR1 SNHLY and CDR2 FYNNEI come from the germline V gene. V lost 6 bases, J lost 1 base, and 9 bases lay in between. The CDR3 region has the DNA TGTGCCAGCAGGAAACAGGGGAACACCGGGGAGCTGTTTTTT. The encoded protein is CASRKQGNTGELFF.

The chain uses TRBV7-9 and TRBJ2-5, with 7 bases matching TRBD1. With 8 bases clipped from V and 4 bases from J, the junction kept 10 bases outside the gene matches. CDR1 is SEHNR and CDR2 is FQNEAQ in the germline V gene (reference sequence). The CDR3 runs 14 residues. The chain's CDR3 is CASDRGGAAETQYF. For the CDR3, the DNA is TGTGCCAGCGACCGAGGGGGCGCGGCAGAGACCCAGTACTTC.

The V and J genes are TRBV15 and TRBJ1-1; possible D gene TRBD1, 5 bases. CDR3 length: 15 residues. V was cut by 1 base and J by 7 bases, with 16 bases left in between. Germline V gene data show CDR1 as LNHNV and CDR2 as YYDKDF (reference sequence). The CDR3 sequence: CATSRGLSGGGEAFF. In nucleotides, the CDR3 is TGTGCCACCAGCAGAGGCCTTAGTGGGGGGGGTGAAGCTTTCTTT.

V usage is TRBV6-5 and J usage is TRBJ1-2, with no clear D. The germline V gene has CDR1 MNHEY and CDR2 SVGAGI. Deletions cut 2 bases from V and 8 bases from J, with 18 bases between. This CDR3 spans 15 amino acids. CDR3 sequence reads: CASSYTSGYEGGYTF. The CDR3, as DNA: TGTGCCAGCAGTTACACATCGGGTTATGAGGGCGGCTACACCTTC.

The V call is TRBV5-4, the J call TRBJ2-2, with no clear D. The ends were cut back, 4 bases at V and 4 bases at J, with 14 bases in the middle. This CDR3 has 15 residues. The germline CDR1 and CDR2 sequences are SGHNT and YYREEE (reference sequence). CDR3 sequence: CASSTAVERTGELFF. The CDR3 DNA reads as TGTGCCAGCAGCACCGCGGTCGAACGCACCGGGGAGCTGTTTTTT.

The chain joins TRBV28 to TRBJ1-4; D may be TRBD1 (6 bases). Germline CDR1 and CDR2: MDHEN and SYDVKM. The CDR3 runs 15 residues. V was pared by 5 bases and J by 9 bases, with 19 bases between. CDR3 nucleotide sequence: TGTGCCAGCAGTGCCCCGGCGGGGGCAGCGAAAAAACTGTTTTTT. This translates into CASSAPAGAAKKLFF.